The TCR beta chain under discussion was sequenced for a study of response to subunit inactivated influenza vaccine. V shed 5 bases, J shed 0 bases, and the junction held 10 bases outside the gene matches. The germline V gene has CDR1 MNHEY and CDR2 SMNVEV (reference sequence). The CDR3 extends over 16 amino acids. Each CDR3 protein is one row after TCRdb ran MiXCR on the RT-PCR reads. The sample consists of 490,000 or so distinct CDR3 sequences, approximately 7.7% of them appearing once. This clonotype occurred a few times. The gene calls are TRBV27 and TRBJ2-7, with 7 bases matching TRBD2. The material was PBMCs from blood, obtained approximately 25 months after vaccination. The receptor comes from a man between 50 and 75 years old who received an inactivated influenza vaccine. The CDR3 nucleotides are TGTGCCAGCAGTCCCCTTGAGCGGGGTCCCTCCTACGAGCAGTACTTC. Residues: CASSPLERGPSYEQYF.